These 3 T cell receptor beta chains were all obtained from the same sample, sequenced in a study of T cell responses to AZD1222 COVID-19 vaccine. Sequencing used immunoSEQ multiplex PCR; TCRdb keeps in-frame clones, though not all of them. The sample lists approximately 170,000 clones; approximately 94% were seen once. The starting material was peripheral blood, obtained 28 days after the second AZD1222 dose. The source is an adult who received the AZD1222 COVID-19 vaccine.

The gene calls are TRBV15 and TRBJ1-5; D perhaps matches TRBD1 (5 bases). CDR3 size: 15 residues. Germline assignment: CDR1 LNHNV and CDR2 YYDKDF (reference sequence). V was trimmed by 8 bases and J by 2 bases, leaving 16 bases between them. The CDR3 DNA sequence: TGTGCCACCCGTCCCCAGGGTTGGGGCAATCAGCCCCAGCATTTT. Protein: CATRPQGWGNQPQHF.

The chain uses TRBV7-9 and TRBJ1-5; 10 bases align to TRBD1. With V trimmed by 3 bases and J by 4 bases, 3 bases remained unmatched. Germline loops: CDR1 SEHNR, CDR2 FQNEAQ (reference sequence). This CDR3 has 15 amino acids. CDR3 amino acids: CASSFGDRGNQPQHF. Written as DNA, the CDR3 is TGTGCCAGCAGCTTTGGGGACAGGGGAAATCAGCCCCAGCATTTT.

The chain combines TRBV27 with TRBJ2-5; 7 positions agree with TRBD2. Germline CDR1 and CDR2: MNHEY and SMNVEV (reference sequence). The J segment lost 1 base and the V segment lost 4 bases, leaving 6 bases of the junction unmatched. This CDR3 contains 15 residues. CDR3 nucleotides: TGTGCCAGCAGTTCTGGGAGGGGAATCCAAGAGACCCAGTACTTC. Translating gives CASSSGRGIQETQYF.